This T cell receptor (beta chain) was obtained from a study of T cells after yellow fever vaccination. Study context: In the case of low-cell-number fractions, SMART-Seq v4 Ultra Low Input was used for preparation.

With 6 bases removed from V and 1 base from J, the gap between germline ends came to 16 bases. Germline CDR1 and CDR2: SNHLY and FYNNEI. The CDR3 runs 17 residues. TCR cDNA, made by 5'RACE template switching, carried an added universal primer site and UMIs. From the 5' RACE reads, TCRdb called clonotypes with MiXCR, one entry per CDR3 protein. The sample records approximately 330,000 distinct CDR3 sequences, roughly an eighth being singletons. The study, taken as a whole, reports: Within FACS-sorted repertoires, abundant clonotypes contaminating from the bulk population could be present. Once the booster was given, most primary-vaccination clones reappeared, at about 96% for CD4 and approximately 88% for CD8.

This clonotype was seen a handful of times. Its antigen is not known. The V gene is TRBV2, the J gene TRBJ1-6; tentative D call: TRBD1 (6 bases). The source is a man between 18 and 29 years old who received the YFV17D yellow fever vaccine. Source: CD4+ T cells sorted from PBMCs, taken 15 days after the yellow fever booster vaccination. This CDR3 reads CASSVAPGESYNSPLHF. CDR3 bases: TGTGCCAGCAGCGTCGCCCCAGGGGAATCCTATAATTCACCCCTCCACTTT.